The 5 T cell receptor beta chains listed next were all sequenced from one sample in a study of CD8 T cells in Susac syndrome. After extraction with the RNeasy kit, about 0.5 to 1 ug of the RNA was reverse transcribed using random hexamers. MiXCR, run by TCRdb on the immunoSEQ multiplex PCR reads, gives a single entry per CDR3 protein. The table has around 180,000 distinct CDR3 sequences, 85% to 95% seen once; the top ten hold 0.16%. The sequenced sample was CD8+ T cells from PBMCs. The receptor source for this set is a human donor with multiple sclerosis.

The CDR3 DNA follows: TGTGCCAGCAGTTACTCCGGCAATTCACCCCTCCACTTT. Translated, it gives CASSYSGNSPLHF. The V and J genes are TRBV6-6 and TRBJ1-6; no clear D gene. Between the trimmed V and J ends, which lost 0 bases and 7 bases, there was a span of 4 bases. Germline loops: CDR1 MNHNY, CDR2 SVGAGI (reference sequence). The CDR3 contains 13 residues.

The CDR3 reads CASSFRMGGTYEQYF. For the CDR3, the DNA is TGTGCCAGCAGTTTCCGGATGGGGGGGACCTACGAGCAGTACTTC. V is TRBV28 and J is TRBJ2-7, with 7 bases fitting TRBD2. Germline CDR1 MDHEN, CDR2 SYDVKM. The CDR3 sequence is 15 residues long. V dropped 3 bases and J dropped 2; count of bases not matched to a gene: 7.

The V gene is TRBV5-1, the J gene TRBJ2-1; D may be TRBD2 (6 bases). V was clipped by 1 base and J by 2 bases, with 10 bases between them. Looked up from germline, CDR1 is SGHRS and CDR2 is YFSETQ. CDR3 size: 15 residues. This chain's CDR3 is CASSLPGSTYNEQFF. The CDR3 coding sequence is TGCGCCAGCAGCTTGCCCGGGAGCACCTACAATGAGCAGTTCTTC. Complete variable domain (other parts from reference TRBV5-1 and TRBJ2-1): KAGVTQTPRYLIKTRGQQVTLSCSPISGHRSVSWYQQTPGQGLQFLFEYFSETQRNKGNFPGRFSGRQFSNSRSEMNVSTLELGDSALYLCASSLPGSTYNEQFFGPGTRLTVL.

The CDR3 loop is CASSPLAGGRGEQFF. The DNA for the CDR3 is TGTGCCAGCAGTCCCCTAGCGGGAGGGAGAGGTGAGCAGTTCTTC. The chain is built from TRBV27 and TRBJ2-1, with 12 bases lining up with TRBD2. The J segment lost 9 bases and the V segment lost 5 bases, leaving 8 bases of the junction unmatched. CDR1 is MNHEY and CDR2 is SMNVEV in the germline V gene (reference sequence). The CDR3 contains 15 residues.

The rearrangement joins TRBV7-9 to TRBJ2-7; TRBD1 matches 8 bases. Germline loops: CDR1 SEHNR, CDR2 FQNEAQ (reference sequence). The CDR3 runs 13 residues. Trimming took 5 bases from V and 4 from J; bases not matched to a gene: 4. This CDR3 is CASSEGTGYEQYF. The CDR3 coding sequence is TGTGCCAGCAGCGAAGGGACAGGATACGAGCAGTACTTC.